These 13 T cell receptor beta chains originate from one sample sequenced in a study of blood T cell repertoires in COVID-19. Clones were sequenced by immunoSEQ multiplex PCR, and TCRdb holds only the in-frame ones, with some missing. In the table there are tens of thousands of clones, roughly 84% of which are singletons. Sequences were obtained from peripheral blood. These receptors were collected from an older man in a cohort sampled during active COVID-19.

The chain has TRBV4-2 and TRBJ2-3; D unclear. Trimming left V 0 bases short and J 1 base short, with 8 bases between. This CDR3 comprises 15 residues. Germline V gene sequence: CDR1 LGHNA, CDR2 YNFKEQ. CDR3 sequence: CASSQDGQGTDTQYF. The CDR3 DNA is TGTGCCAGCAGCCAAGATGGCCAGGGCACAGATACGCAGTATTTT.

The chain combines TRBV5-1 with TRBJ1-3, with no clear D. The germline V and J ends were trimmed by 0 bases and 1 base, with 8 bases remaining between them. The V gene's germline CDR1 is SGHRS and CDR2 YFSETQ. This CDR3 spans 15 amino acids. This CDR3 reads CASSLEPGSGNTIYF. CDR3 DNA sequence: TGCGCCAGCAGCTTGGAGCCCGGGTCTGGAAACACCATATATTTT.

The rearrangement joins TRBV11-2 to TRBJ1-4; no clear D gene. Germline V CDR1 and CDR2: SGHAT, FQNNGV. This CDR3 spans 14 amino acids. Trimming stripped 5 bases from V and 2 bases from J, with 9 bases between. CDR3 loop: CASSPRSTNEKLFF. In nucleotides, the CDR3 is TGTGCCAGCAGCCCGCGGAGTACTAATGAAAAACTGTTTTTT.

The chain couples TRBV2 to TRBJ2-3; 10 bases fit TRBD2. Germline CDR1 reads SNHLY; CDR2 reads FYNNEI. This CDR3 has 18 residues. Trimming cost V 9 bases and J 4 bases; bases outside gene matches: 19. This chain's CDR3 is CARTTGVASGSTADTQYF. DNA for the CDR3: TGTGCCAGAACTACGGGGGTGGCTAGCGGGAGTACCGCAGATACGCAGTATTTT.

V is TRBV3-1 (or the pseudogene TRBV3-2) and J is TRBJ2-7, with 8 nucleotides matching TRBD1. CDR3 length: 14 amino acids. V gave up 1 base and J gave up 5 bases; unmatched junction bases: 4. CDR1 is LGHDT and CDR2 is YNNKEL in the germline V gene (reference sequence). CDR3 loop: CASSQGTGTDEQYF. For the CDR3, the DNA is TGTGCCAGCAGCCAAGGGACAGGGACGGACGAGCAGTACTTC.

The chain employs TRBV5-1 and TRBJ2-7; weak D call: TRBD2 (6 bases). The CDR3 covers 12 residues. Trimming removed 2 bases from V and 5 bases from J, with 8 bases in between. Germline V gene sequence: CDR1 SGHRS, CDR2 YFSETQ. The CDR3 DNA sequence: TGCGCCAGCAGCTTAGCGGGCGACGAGCAGTACTTC. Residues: CASSLAGDEQYF.

CDR3 nucleotide sequence: TGTGCCAGTAGTATATCCAGGGAAGCTGGAAACACCATATATTTT. Its protein product is CASSISREAGNTIYF. The chain couples TRBV19 to TRBJ1-3; tentative D call: TRBD1 (5 bases). Germline values: CDR1 LNHDA, CDR2 SQIVND (reference sequence). This CDR3 has 15 amino acids. With 2 bases removed from V and 2 bases from J, the gap between germline ends came to 10 bases.

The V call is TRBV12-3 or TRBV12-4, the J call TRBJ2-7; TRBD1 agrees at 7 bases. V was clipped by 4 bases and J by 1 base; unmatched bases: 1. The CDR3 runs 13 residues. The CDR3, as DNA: TGTGCCAGCAGTTGGGGACAGTCCTACGAGCAGTACTTC. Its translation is CASSWGQSYEQYF.

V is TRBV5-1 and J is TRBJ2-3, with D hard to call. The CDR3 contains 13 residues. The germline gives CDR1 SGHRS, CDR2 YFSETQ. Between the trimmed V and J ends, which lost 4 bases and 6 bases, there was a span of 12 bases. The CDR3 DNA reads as TGCGCCAGCAGCCCATCCGGTCTGGATACGCAGTATTTT. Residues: CASSPSGLDTQYF. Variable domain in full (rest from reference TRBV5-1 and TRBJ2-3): KAGVTQTPRYLIKTRGQQVTLSCSPISGHRSVSWYQQTPGQGLQFLFEYFSETQRNKGNFPGRFSGRQFSNSRSEMNVSTLELGDSALYLCASSPSGLDTQYFGPGTRLTVL.

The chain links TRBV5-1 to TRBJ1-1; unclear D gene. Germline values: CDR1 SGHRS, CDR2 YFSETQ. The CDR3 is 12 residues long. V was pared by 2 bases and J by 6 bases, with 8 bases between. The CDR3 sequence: CASSFGDSEAFF. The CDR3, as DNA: TGCGCCAGCAGCTTCGGGGATTCTGAAGCTTTCTTT.

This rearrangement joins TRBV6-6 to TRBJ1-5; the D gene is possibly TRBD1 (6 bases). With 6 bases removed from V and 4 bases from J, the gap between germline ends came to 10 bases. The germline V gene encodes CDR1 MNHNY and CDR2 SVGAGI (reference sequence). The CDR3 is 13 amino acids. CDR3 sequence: CASSPDRNQPQHF. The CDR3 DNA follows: TGTGCCAGCAGCCCAGACAGGAATCAGCCCCAGCATTTT.

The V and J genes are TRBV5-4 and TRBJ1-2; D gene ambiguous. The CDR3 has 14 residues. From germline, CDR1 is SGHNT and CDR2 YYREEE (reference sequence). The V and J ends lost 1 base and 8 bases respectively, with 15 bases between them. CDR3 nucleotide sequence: TGTGCCAGCAGCTTGACAGCGGCTGCTCGGGGCTACACCTTC. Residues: CASSLTAAARGYTF.

The CDR3 loop reads CSASSGKEAQYF. The DNA for the CDR3 is TGCAGTGCTAGTTCCGGGAAAGAAGCCCAGTACTTC. The V and J genes are TRBV20-1 and TRBJ2-5, with D possibly being TRBD2 (5 bases). The CDR3 consists of 12 residues. V was trimmed by 3 bases and J by 9 bases, leaving 14 bases between them. CDR1 and CDR2 (germline): DFQATT, SNEGSKA (reference sequence).